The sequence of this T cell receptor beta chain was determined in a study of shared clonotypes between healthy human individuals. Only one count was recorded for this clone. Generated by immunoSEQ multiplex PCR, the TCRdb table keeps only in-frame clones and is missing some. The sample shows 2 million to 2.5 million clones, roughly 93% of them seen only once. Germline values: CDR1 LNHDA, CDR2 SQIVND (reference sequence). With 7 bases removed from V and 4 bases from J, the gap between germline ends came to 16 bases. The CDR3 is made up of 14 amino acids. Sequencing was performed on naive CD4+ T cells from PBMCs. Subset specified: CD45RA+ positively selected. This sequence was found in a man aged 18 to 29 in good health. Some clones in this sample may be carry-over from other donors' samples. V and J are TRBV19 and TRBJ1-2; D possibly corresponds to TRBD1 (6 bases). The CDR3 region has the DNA TGTGCCAGTACTCCCCAGGGGATCGGCTATGGCTACACCTTC. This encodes CASTPQGIGYGYTF.